The 12 T cell receptor beta chains listed next were all sequenced from one sample in a study of blood T cell repertoires in COVID-19. TCRdb keeps only in-frame clones here, not all; method: immunoSEQ multiplex PCR. The repertoire holds hundreds of thousands of clones, with 86% as singletons. What was sequenced was peripheral blood. The receptor source for this set is a woman aged 80 or over with COVID-19, enrolled during active disease.

The rearrangement links TRBV5-1 to TRBJ2-1; 8 positions agree with TRBD1. Looked up from germline, CDR1 is SGHRS and CDR2 is YFSETQ. The CDR3 loop spans 14 amino acids. Trimming cost V 4 bases and J 5 bases; bases outside gene matches: 5. For the CDR3, the DNA is TGCGCCAGCAGCCCCCGACAGGGGAACAATGAGCAGTTCTTC. Translating gives CASSPRQGNNEQFF.

This chain connects TRBV7-2 to TRBJ2-7; D ambiguous. The CDR3 runs to 13 residues. CDR1 SGHTA and CDR2 FQGNSA come from the germline V gene. V gave up 5 bases and J gave up 1 base, with 9 bases separating them. The CDR3 loop reads CASSLTESYEQYV. The CDR3 region has the DNA TGTGCCAGCAGCCTCACCGAGTCCTACGAGCAGTACGTC.

The V call is TRBV2, the J call TRBJ2-3, with 8 bases identical to TRBD1. The CDR3 consists of 16 residues. The germline CDR1 and CDR2 sequences are SNHLY and FYNNEI. The J segment lost 2 bases and the V segment lost 1 base, leaving 5 bases of the junction unmatched. This CDR3 is CASSEGTGYFTDTQYF. The DNA of the CDR3 is TGTGCCAGCAGTGAAGGGACAGGGTACTTCACAGATACGCAGTATTTT.

This clone has just one count. Other nucleotide sequences from this sample produce the same CDR3. The J gene is TRBJ1-1, the V gene TRBV7-9, with 7 nucleotides matching TRBD1. The CDR3 has 15 amino acids. V trimming: 5 bases; J trimming: 1 base; junction bases outside the gene matches: 7. Per germline, CDR1 SEHNR and CDR2 FQNEAQ (reference sequence). CDR3 nucleotide sequence: TGTGCCAGCAGCCCGGGGACAGCCCCGAACACTGAAGCTTTCTTT. Translation: CASSPGTAPNTEAFF.

This clone came up a few times. The chain is built from TRBV19 and TRBJ2-2; TRBD1 matches 7 bases. V gave up 8 bases and J gave up 2 bases; unmatched junction bases: 2. The CDR3 loop spans 13 amino acids. Germline V gives CDR1 LNHDA, CDR2 SQIVND (reference sequence). The CDR3 spells CASGTVNTGELFF. The CDR3 DNA follows: TGTGCCAGTGGGACAGTTAACACCGGGGAGCTGTTTTTT.

The chain couples TRBV2 to TRBJ1-5; D may be TRBD1 (5 bases). The V end lost 3 bases, the J end lost 6 bases, and 9 bases lay between the germline ends. Germline lookup yields CDR1 SNHLY and CDR2 FYNNEI. The CDR3 loop spans 13 amino acids. The CDR3 protein is CASSDTGGQPQHF. DNA of the CDR3: TGTGCCAGCAGTGACACAGGTGGTCAGCCCCAGCATTTT.

This clone occurred once. The gene calls are TRBV6-6 and TRBJ2-3; D may be TRBD2 (6 bases). Between the trimmed V and J ends, which lost 4 bases and 4 bases, there was a span of 15 bases. This CDR3 is 15 amino acids long. Germline V gene lookup returns CDR1 MNHNY and CDR2 SVGAGI (reference sequence). CDR3 nucleotides: TGTGCCAGCAGTTCCGGACGGGAGTCCTCAGATACGCAGTATTTT. Its protein product is CASSSGRESSDTQYF.

The chain has TRBV5-1 and TRBJ1-5, with D unresolved. The germline gives CDR1 SGHRS, CDR2 YFSETQ. Deletions cut 0 bases from V and 5 bases from J, with 6 bases between. There are 13 residues in the CDR3. For the CDR3, the DNA is TGCGCCAGCAGCTTGGACGGAGATCAGCCCCAGCATTTT. Its translation: CASSLDGDQPQHF.

The chain uses TRBV4-1 and TRBJ2-5, with a weak D call TRBD2 (5 bases). V dropped 1 base and J dropped 7 bases, with 19 bases sitting between them. The CDR3 consists of 16 residues. In germline, CDR1 is MGHRA, CDR2 YSYEKL. CDR3 amino acids: CASSQALVTGGWTQYF. Written as DNA, the CDR3 is TGCGCCAGCAGCCAAGCTTTGGTGACTGGAGGATGGACCCAGTACTTC.

CDR3 amino acids: CASMGASSGNTIYF. CDR3 DNA sequence: TGTGCCAGTATGGGGGCGAGCTCTGGAAACACCATATATTTT. The chain combines TRBV19 with TRBJ1-3; D possibly corresponds to TRBD1 (6 bases). Germline CDR1 and CDR2: LNHDA and SQIVND (reference sequence). The V end was cut by 7 bases, the J end by 0 bases, with 10 bases between. The CDR3 runs to 14 residues. Looking up the rest from reference TRBV19 and TRBJ1-3 gives the full variable domain: DGGITQSPKYLFRKEGQNVTLSCEQNLNHDAMYWYRQDPGQGLRLIYYSQIVNDFQKGDIAEGYSVSREKKESFPLTVTSAQKNPTAFYLCASMGASSGNTIYFGEGSWLTVV.

The chain recombines TRBV6-5 with TRBJ2-7; 10 positions agree with TRBD2. CDR1 and CDR2 from the germline V gene are MNHEY and SVGAGI. The junction had 10 bases not matched to a gene; V was cut back by 5 bases and J by 6 bases. The CDR3 has 15 amino acids. The CDR3 reads CASSRGLAAQSEQYF. The CDR3 nucleotides are TGTGCCAGCAGTCGCGGACTAGCGGCGCAAAGCGAGCAGTACTTC.

The J gene is TRBJ1-2, the V gene TRBV5-1, with D maybe TRBD1 (6 bases). The germline V gene encodes CDR1 SGHRS and CDR2 YFSETQ. This CDR3 has 14 residues. Trimming removed 3 bases from V and 3 bases from J, with 12 bases in between. This chain's CDR3 is CASSSQGSDYGYTF. The CDR3, as DNA: TGCGCCAGCAGCTCGCAGGGGTCGGACTATGGCTACACCTTC.